This T cell receptor beta chain was obtained from a study of T cell responses to AZD1222 COVID-19 vaccine. Study results and caveats: Spike-specific TCR breadth rose after two AZD1222 doses, and depth rose as well. Repertoires in all cases were sampled only once the peak T cell response had passed. Clonal diversity was possibly underestimated, and white British individuals and females predominated among donors.

Remarks on this clone: The antigen is undetermined.

The data were produced by immunoSEQ multiplex PCR, yet TCRdb's version contains in-frame clones alone and is incomplete. The sample lists about 100,000 clones; approximately 87% were seen once. Germline CDR1 is DFQATT and CDR2 is SNEGSKA (reference sequence). The CDR3 has 11 amino acids. V gave up 5 bases and J gave up 6 bases, with 11 bases separating them. This sample comprised peripheral blood, obtained 28 days after the second AZD1222 dose. The receptor was derived from an adult who received the AZD1222 COVID-19 vaccine. The chain recombines TRBV20-1 with TRBJ2-7; D may be TRBD1 (6 bases). In DNA form, the CDR3 reads TGCAGTGCTTTCAGGGGTTCCGAGCAGTACTTC. It yields the protein CSAFRGSEQYF.